The 2 T cell receptor beta chains given below trace back to one sample, sequenced in a study of T cells in Graves' hyperthyroidism and ophthalmopathy. Amplification of TCR beta CDR3 regions used RNA as the template. Initially, a first-round RT-PCR of the TCR CDR3 employed the HTBI primer set. TCRdb re-derived calls from the multiplex PCR reads in MiXCR, one entry per CDR3 protein. This sample has roughly 740,000 distinct CDR3 sequences; about 17% occur once, and the top ten carry approximately 8.4%. Material for sequencing was blood. These receptors originate from a young man with Graves' hyperthyroidism.

The chain couples TRBV4-1 to TRBJ1-2; perhaps TRBD1 as D (6 bases). Deletions cut 0 bases from V and 4 bases from J, with 15 bases between. The CDR3 totals 16 residues. Germline V gives CDR1 MGHRA, CDR2 YSYEKL. In DNA form, the CDR3 reads TGCGCCAGCAGCCAAGATACAGGGCGCCTGGGCTATGGCTACACCTTC. It yields the protein CASSQDTGRLGYGYTF.

This clonotype was counted at least ten times. J is TRBJ2-3 and V is TRBV24-1; no firm D call. CDR3 length: 12 residues. Germline CDR1 and CDR2: KGHDR and SFDVKD. V lost 7 bases and J 4 bases, leaving 8 bases between the germline ends. The CDR3 here is CATRGSADTQYF. Written as DNA, the CDR3 is TGTGCCACCAGGGGGTCTGCAGATACGCAGTATTTT.